A selection of T cell receptor beta chains follows, all from one sample in a study of T-cell memory formation after mild COVID-19. TCRdb redid the calling of the 5' RACE reads with MiXCR, one entry per CDR3 protein. Here the sample spans around 430,000 distinct CDR3 sequences, 16% being singletons. The sequenced sample consisted of PBMCs or a T cell subset sorted from them (not recorded which). These receptors all come from a man between 18 and 29 years old who had mild COVID-19 (a few samples of this study predate the infection). Cell type and time point are not known. Both conserved end residues are part of each CDR3. The order of the fields is clone size, CDR3 length, D gene, V gene, J gene, CDR3 DNA, CDR3 protein. D genes are given only for firm matches. Only part of the rows carry a size: once, few, many, or a class if the clone is expanded.

NA	14	NA	TRBV6-2/TRBV6-3	TRBJ1-5	TGTGCCAGCAGTCCCCAGGGAACAAATCAGCCCCAGCATTTT	CASSPQGTNQPQHF
few	14	NA	TRBV4-1	TRBJ1-1	TGCGCCAGCAGCCTTGGCCGCGTGATCACTGAAGCTTTCTTT	CASSLGRVITEAFF
NA	14	NA	TRBV2	TRBJ1-1	TGTGCCAGCAGTGATATCGGGAGTGTCACTGAAGCTTTCTTT	CASSDIGSVTEAFF
NA	17	NA	TRBV7-9	TRBJ2-1	TGTGCCAGCAGCAAAAGCTATGGACTCGACACCTACAATGAGCAGTTCTTC	CASSKSYGLDTYNEQFF
NA	15	TRBD1	TRBV29-1	TRBJ2-5	TGCAGCGTTCCGACAGGGGGCTTGTCTTTAGAGACCCAGTACTTC	CSVPTGGLSLETQYF
NA	15	TRBD2	TRBV6-5	TRBJ2-1	TGTGCCAGCAAGCTAGCGGGGGGGAGTTACAATGAGCAGTTCTTC	CASKLAGGSYNEQFF
NA	13	NA	TRBV7-8	TRBJ1-5	TGTGCCAGCTCCCGGGGGGCTAGTCAGCCCCAGCATTTT	CASSRGASQPQHF
few	14	NA	TRBV12-3/TRBV12-4	TRBJ2-5	TGTGCCAGCAGCCCAGGACGGGCCCCAGAGACCCAGTACTTC	CASSPGRAPETQYF
NA	15	NA	TRBV5-1	TRBJ2-1	TGCGCCAGCAGCTTACAGGCGGAGCCGTACAATGAGCAGTTCTTC	CASSLQAEPYNEQFF
NA	13	NA	TRBV16	TRBJ1-3	TGTGCCAGCAGCCAGGGGACTGGAAACACCATATATTTT	CASSQGTGNTIYF
few	15	NA	TRBV5-6	TRBJ2-2	TGTGCCAGCAGCATTCCGCCGGGGGCCACCGGGGAGCTGTTTTTT	CASSIPPGATGELFF
NA	17	TRBD1	TRBV14	TRBJ2-5	TGTGCCAGCAGCCAAGAATGGAACAGGGGTTGGCAAGAGACCCAGTACTTC	CASSQEWNRGWQETQYF
few	15	NA	TRBV5-4	TRBJ2-1	TGTGCCAGCAGCTTGGATGGGACTTCGTACGTAGAGCAGTTCTTC	CASSLDGTSYVEQFF
NA	14	NA	TRBV2	TRBJ1-6	TGTGCCAGCAACACGGGGCAGTGGGATTCACCCCTCCACTTT	CASNTGQWDSPLHF
NA	11	NA	TRBV7-2	TRBJ2-7	TGTGCCAGCAGCTTCCAGTGGGTGCAGTACTTC	CASSFQWVQYF
NA	14	NA	TRBV24-1	TRBJ2-3	TGTGCCACCAGTGATTCGGTCCACACAGATACGCAGTATTTT	CATSDSVHTDTQYF
few	16	NA	TRBV6-2/TRBV6-3	TRBJ1-1	TGTGCCAGCAGTTACGTGGCCAGGCTGGCATACACTGAAGCTTTCTTT	CASSYVARLAYTEAFF
few	15	TRBD1	TRBV7-9	TRBJ1-4	TGTGCCAGCAGCCTTGGGGACAGGACTAATGAAAAACTGTTTTTT	CASSLGDRTNEKLFF
NA	15	TRBD1	TRBV27	TRBJ2-3	TGTGCCAGCAGTCGCCGACAGGGGCTTTCAGATACGCAGTATTTT	CASSRRQGLSDTQYF
many	16	TRBD2	TRBV25-1	TRBJ2-2	TGTGCCAGCAGTGACGGACTAGCGGGCCACACCGGGGAGCTGTTTTTT	CASSDGLAGHTGELFF
NA	15	NA	TRBV7-2	TRBJ1-5	TGTGCCAGCAGCCCGGGACCCTATAGCAATCAGCCCCAGCATTTT	CASSPGPYSNQPQHF
NA	14	TRBD1	TRBV5-1	TRBJ2-2	TGCGCCAGCAGCGGACAGGGTCCCACCGGGGAGCTGTTTTTT	CASSGQGPTGELFF
NA	15	NA	TRBV6-5	TRBJ2-2	TGTGCCAGCAGTTCAGAGCCCTTAAACACCGGGGAGCTGTTTTTT	CASSSEPLNTGELFF
NA	11	NA	TRBV27	TRBJ1-4	TGTGCCAGCGATCAGAATGAAAAACTGTTTTTT	CASDQNEKLFF
NA	14	TRBD1	TRBV24-1	TRBJ2-5	TGTGCCACCAGCCACAGGGGTCCCCAAGAGACCCAGTACTTC	CATSHRGPQETQYF
few	13	TRBD2	TRBV20-1	TRBJ2-2	TGCAGTGCCTCAACGGGGCTAGCGGGGGGTCCCGTTTTT	CSASTGLAGGPVF
few	15	NA	TRBV4-2	TRBJ2-6	TGTGCCAGCAGCCAAGATTCCTCTGGGGCCAACGTCCTGACTTTC	CASSQDSSGANVLTF
NA	14	TRBD1	TRBV5-1	TRBJ1-6	TGCGCCAGCGCATCACAGGGGGCTGGTTCACCCCTCCACTTT	CASASQGAGSPLHF
few	11	NA	TRBV12-3/TRBV12-4	TRBJ2-5	TGTGCCAGCACCCAAGGGGAGACCCAGTACTTC	CASTQGETQYF
few	15	TRBD2	TRBV3-1	TRBJ2-1	TGTGCCAGCAGCTCCGGGACTAGCAGCGCCCTTGAGCAGTTCTTC	CASSSGTSSALEQFF
NA	14	NA	TRBV7-2	TRBJ2-3	TGTGCCAGCAGCTTAGTCCTAGCCCCAGATACGCAGTATTTT	CASSLVLAPDTQYF
few	14	NA	TRBV21-1	TRBJ1-1	TGTCCGAACAGGGGCCCTCGGCGAAACACTGAAGCTTTCTTT	CPNRGPRRNTEAFF
few	17	TRBD2	TRBV5-1	TRBJ2-1	TGCGCCAGCAGCTTGGGACTAGCGGGGATAAACTACAATGAGCAGTTCTTC	CASSLGLAGINYNEQFF
NA	14	NA	TRBV6-4	TRBJ2-1	TGTGCCAGCAGTGTTACACTGGGGTACAATGAGCAGTTCTTC	CASSVTLGYNEQFF
few	15	NA	TRBV5-1	TRBJ1-1	TGCGCCAGCAGCTTGACAGCACAGGGGAACACTGAAGCTTTCTTT	CASSLTAQGNTEAFF
NA	13	NA	TRBV7-2	TRBJ1-2	TGTGCCAGCAGCTACAGGATTTACTATGGCTACACCTTC	CASSYRIYYGYTF
NA	13	TRBD1	TRBV20-1	TRBJ1-2	TGCAGTGCTAGGGCATACCAGACAGGGGCCTACACCTTC	CSARAYQTGAYTF
NA	17	NA	TRBV5-1	TRBJ2-2	TGCGCCAGCAGCTTGGCGGGGGGCCACCCGAACACCGGGGAGCTGTTTTTT	CASSLAGGHPNTGELFF
few	14	NA	TRBV3-1	TRBJ2-7	TGTGCCAGCAGCCAAGATCGGGGGTTGTACGAGCAGTACTTC	CASSQDRGLYEQYF
NA	16	TRBD2	TRBV7-2	TRBJ2-3	TGTGCCAGCAGCTTAGTCCCTAGCGGGGGTCAGAATACGCAGTATTTT	CASSLVPSGGQNTQYF
NA	16	TRBD2	TRBV6-2/TRBV6-3	TRBJ2-5	TGTGCCAGCAGTCCCATAGCGGGGACGGGGCAAGAGACCCAGTACTTC	CASSPIAGTGQETQYF
few	16	NA	TRBV27	TRBJ1-5	NA	CASSFGAGGSNQPQHF
NA	14	NA	TRBV6-5	TRBJ1-5	TGTGCCAGCAAACCGGCAGGGATCAATCAGCCCCAGCATTTT	CASKPAGINQPQHF
NA	14	NA	TRBV5-5	TRBJ2-3	TGTGCCAGCAGCCTCCTAGTACGCACAGATACGAAGTATTTT	CASSLLVRTDTKYF
few	14	NA	TRBV4-3	TRBJ1-2	TGCGCCAGCAGCCAAGACTTCCTTAACTATGGCTACACCTTC	CASSQDFLNYGYTF
NA	13	NA	TRBV25-1	TRBJ2-3	TGTGCCAGCAGTGAATTTGCAGGAGATACGCAGTATTTT	CASSEFAGDTQYF
NA	13	TRBD1	TRBV2	TRBJ2-1	TGTGCCAGCAGAGGGACAGATTACAATGAGCAGTTCTTC	CASRGTDYNEQFF